These 2 T cell receptor beta chains were all obtained from the same sample, sequenced in a study of molecular identifiers for immune sequencing clone quantification. TCRdb analysed the PCR reads with MiXCR anew, one entry per CDR3 protein. Among hundreds of thousands of distinct CDR3 sequences listed, about 25% were seen once. The specimen was naive CD8+ T cells from blood, with Jurkat cell RNA spiked in. The subset was: FACS-sorted CD8+CD4-CCR7+CD45RA+ naive T cells. The receptor source for this set is a human donor in good health. Some libraries in this study had Jurkat cell RNA spiked in.

The genes are TRBV19 and TRBJ1-5; 8 nucleotides line up with TRBD1. Germline CDR1 is LNHDA and CDR2 is SQIVND (reference sequence). V trimming: 9 bases; J trimming: 3 bases; junction bases outside the gene matches: 10. The CDR3 is 15 residues long. In nucleotides, the CDR3 is TGTGCCAGCATACGAGAGACAGGGGACAATCAGCCCCAGCATTTT. Its translation is CASIRETGDNQPQHF.

This clonotype was found many times. The J gene is TRBJ1-1, the V gene TRBV7-9; weak D call: TRBD1 (5 bases). The V and J ends lost 1 base and 1 base respectively, with 16 bases between them. The CDR3 is 17 amino acids. Germline V gene sequence: CDR1 SEHNR, CDR2 FQNEAQ (reference sequence). CDR3 amino acids: CASSLVGKGRPNTEAFF. The CDR3 DNA follows: TGTGCCAGCAGCTTAGTGGGTAAGGGGAGACCGAACACTGAAGCTTTCTTT.